A single sample is the source of the 28 T cell receptor beta chains below, sequenced in a study of T cells after yellow fever vaccination. One entry per CDR3 protein results from TCRdb running MiXCR on the 5' RACE reads. The repertoire holds around 320,000 distinct CDR3 sequences, around 10% seen once, with about 3% in the top ten. Sample: CD4+ T cells sorted from PBMCs, taken 5 days after the yellow fever booster vaccination. The receptors derive from a man younger than 30 who received the YFV17D yellow fever vaccine.

The chain is built from TRBV5-1 and TRBJ1-2, with no clear D. Trimming took off 0 bases at V and 5 bases at J, with 8 bases between the two ends. The CDR3 is made up of 13 amino acids. CDR1 SGHRS and CDR2 YFSETQ come from the germline V gene. Here the CDR3 DNA reads TGCGCCAGCAGCTTGGTGACAAGTTATGGCTACACCTTC. It is translated as CASSLVTSYGYTF.

This clonotype was recorded a few times. This sequence joins TRBV7-2 and TRBJ2-5; 12 nucleotides align to TRBD2. CDR3 size: 17 residues. The germline gives CDR1 SGHTA, CDR2 FQGNSA. The J segment lost 2 bases and the V segment lost 2 bases, leaving 6 bases of the junction unmatched. The CDR3 nucleotides are TGTGCCAGCAGCTTATCGTCTAGCGGGGGGGTACAAGAGACCCAGTACTTC. This gives the protein CASSLSSSGGVQETQYF.

The chain uses TRBV7-6 and TRBJ1-1; D unresolved. CDR1 is SGHVS and CDR2 is FNYEAQ in the germline V gene. The CDR3 runs to 14 residues. V lost 0 bases, J lost 5 bases, and 10 bases lay in between. The DNA for the CDR3 is TGTGCCAGCAGCTTAGCTGGAGCTGGGACTGAAGCTTTCTTT. Translating it yields CASSLAGAGTEAFF.

There are a few counts of this clonotype. This chain uses TRBV3-1 with TRBJ1-1, with D perhaps TRBD1 (5 bases). V shed 4 bases and J shed 10 bases, with 13 bases lying between them. Germline CDR1 and CDR2: LGHDT and YNNKEL (reference sequence). The CDR3 runs 12 residues. The CDR3 spells CASSRSDRGAFF. The CDR3 DNA reads TGTGCCAGCAGCCGATCCGATAGGGGAGCTTTCTTT.

The V call is TRBV18, the J call TRBJ2-1, with D perhaps matching TRBD1 or TRBD2 (5 bases each). The germline CDR1 and CDR2 sequences are KGHSH and LQKENI. The CDR3 consists of 15 residues. The V end was cut by 6 bases, the J end by 5 bases, with 17 bases between. The CDR3 spells CASSKPGTVNNEQFF. The CDR3 nucleotides are TGTGCCAGCTCCAAACCCGGGACCGTTAACAATGAGCAGTTCTTC.

This clonotype was observed a few times. CDR3 in DNA: TGCAGTGCTAGGGAAGGTACAGGGGCAGGAAACACCATATATTTT. This encodes CSAREGTGAGNTIYF. This sequence joins TRBV20-1 and TRBJ1-3; TRBD1 matches 7 bases. J gave up 4 bases and V 3 bases, and 9 bases lay outside the gene matches. Germline-derived CDR1 and CDR2 are DFQATT and SNEGSKA (reference sequence). The CDR3 loop spans 15 amino acids.

This clonotype has just a few counts. This sequence joins TRBV29-1 and TRBJ2-5; possibly TRBD2 for D (7 bases). V was cut by 6 bases and J by 5 bases, with 22 bases left in between. Germline V gives CDR1 SQVTM, CDR2 ANQGSEA. This CDR3 contains 15 residues. The CDR3 region is CSVARGGYQTETQYF. CDR3 in DNA: TGCAGCGTCGCGAGGGGGGGTTATCAAACGGAGACCCAGTACTTC.

This clonotype has more than one count but fewer than ten. The chain carries TRBV5-4 and TRBJ2-3, with 8 bases matching TRBD2. CDR1 is SGHNT, CDR2 YYREEE, per germline (reference sequence). The CDR3 loop spans 15 amino acids. The V gene end was trimmed by 5 bases and the J gene end by 4 bases; junction bases not matched to a gene: 9. In DNA form, the CDR3 reads TGTGCCAGCAGGCTCACTAGCGGAAGGGCAGATACGCAGTATTTT. Its protein product is CASRLTSGRADTQYF. Full variable domain (remainder filled in from reference TRBV5-4 and TRBJ2-3): ETGVTQSPTHLIKTRGQQVTLRCSSQSGHNTVSWYQQALGQGPQFIFQYYREEENGRGNFPPRFSGLQFPNYSSELNVNALELDDSALYLCASRLTSGRADTQYFGPGTRLTVL.

This clonotype was picked up many times. CDR3 nucleotides: TGTGCCAGCAGCCCGGCCGGGACAGGAGGATACGAGCAGTACTTC. Translation: CASSPAGTGGYEQYF. J is TRBJ2-7 and V is TRBV9, with 8 bases lining up with TRBD1. Germline V lookup: CDR1 SGDLS, CDR2 YYNGEE. CDR3 size: 15 residues. After removal of 4 bases from V and 4 bases from J, the junction contained 10 bases not matched to a gene.

This clonotype was found many times. The chain is built from TRBV5-1 and TRBJ2-5; 8 bases agree with TRBD1. The J segment lost 0 bases and the V segment lost 3 bases, leaving 7 bases of the junction unmatched. Germline V CDR1 and CDR2: SGHRS, YFSETQ. CDR3 length equals 16 residues. The CDR3 loop reads CASSSRRQGYQETQYF. CDR3 in DNA: TGCGCCAGCAGCTCCCGAAGACAGGGGTACCAAGAGACCCAGTACTTC.

This clonotype showed up many times. V is TRBV20-1 and J is TRBJ2-2; 9 bases agree with TRBD1. V lost 3 bases, J lost 4 bases, and 3 bases stayed unmatched. The CDR3 has 14 amino acids. Germline CDR1 is DFQATT and CDR2 is SNEGSKA (reference sequence). The CDR3 loop reads CSASRQGVTGELFF. CDR3 nucleotides: TGCAGTGCTAGTCGACAGGGGGTCACCGGGGAGCTGTTTTTT.

This rearrangement joins TRBV4-2 to TRBJ2-3, with 12 bases identical to TRBD2. Trimming removed 4 bases from V and 3 bases from J; junction bases left unmatched: 14. Germline lookup yields CDR1 LGHNA and CDR2 YNFKEQ. There are 19 residues in the CDR3. The CDR3 DNA sequence: TGTGCCAGCAGCCCGCTGAGGACTAGCGGGGTTTTTCGGACAGATACGCAGTATTTT. Protein product: CASSPLRTSGVFRTDTQYF.

In this sample, this clonotype turned up a few times. The J gene is TRBJ1-3, the V gene TRBV12-3 or TRBV12-4; D uncertain. V lost 8 bases and J lost 0, with 8 bases in between. There are 13 residues in the CDR3. CDR3 sequence: CASLQFSGNTIYF. The CDR3 coding sequence is TGTGCCAGCCTACAGTTCTCTGGAAACACCATATATTTT.

In this sample, this clonotype turned up a few times. The V gene is TRBV7-8, the J gene TRBJ1-1; TRBD1 aligns across 7 bases. The CDR3 totals 15 residues. V shed 7 bases, J shed 3 bases, and the junction held 11 bases outside the gene matches. Germline loops: CDR1 SGHVS, CDR2 FQNEAQ. The CDR3 loop is CASKRAGGSHTEAFF. DNA for the CDR3: TGTGCCAGCAAACGAGCAGGGGGTTCCCACACTGAAGCTTTCTTT. Together with reference TRBV7-8 and TRBJ1-1, the CDR3 gives the full variable domain: GAGVSQSPRYKVAKRGQDVALRCDPISGHVSLFWYQQALGQGPEFLTYFQNEAQLDKSGLPSDRFFAERPEGSVSTLKIQRTQQEDSAVYLCASKRAGGSHTEAFFGQGTRLTVV.

V usage is TRBV6-2 or TRBV6-3 and J usage is TRBJ2-7; 8 bases match TRBD2. Trimming took 5 bases from V and 2 from J; bases not matched to a gene: 8. CDR3 size: 15 residues. Germline CDR1 reads MNHEY; CDR2 reads SVGEGT. CDR3 sequence (DNA): TGTGCCAGCAGTAACAGCGGGGGTGCTCCCTACGAGCAGTACTTC. This sequence encodes CASSNSGGAPYEQYF.

V is TRBV7-2 and J is TRBJ1-5; D is possibly TRBD1 (6 bases). The CDR3 length is 14 residues. Deletions cut 2 bases from V and 7 bases from J, with 12 bases between. The germline gives CDR1 SGHTA, CDR2 FQGNSA. In DNA form, the CDR3 reads TGTGCCAGCAGCTTACACAGGGAGGAGCAGCCCCAGCATTTT. Amino acids: CASSLHREEQPQHF.

V and J are TRBV5-4 and TRBJ2-6; a possible D gene is TRBD2 (5 bases). There are 15 residues in the CDR3. Germline CDR1 and CDR2: SGHNT and YYREEE (reference sequence). Trimming took 4 bases from V and 7 from J, leaving 15 bases between them. The CDR3 region has the DNA TGTGCCAGCAGCCCCCTCCAGTCGGGAGCCAACGTCCTGACTTTC. Encoded protein: CASSPLQSGANVLTF.

This clonotype was seen repeatedly, ten times or more. J is TRBJ2-1 and V is TRBV28, with D tentatively TRBD2 (6 bases). The CDR3 length is 15 residues. Germline values: CDR1 MDHEN, CDR2 SYDVKM. V lost 7 bases, J lost 4 bases, and 17 bases lay in between. The DNA for the CDR3 is TGTGCCAGCACCCAGGGAGGCGACCCGTACAATGAGCAGTTCTTC. The encoded protein is CASTQGGDPYNEQFF.

This clonotype was recorded many times. The chain combines TRBV20-1 with TRBJ2-7, with 7 positions matching TRBD1. V dropped 4 bases and J dropped 7; count of bases not matched to a gene: 4. The CDR3 is 11 residues long. Germline lookup yields CDR1 DFQATT and CDR2 SNEGSKA (reference sequence). The CDR3 coding sequence is TGCAGTGCTAACAGGGGTCGAGAGCAGTACGTC. It encodes CSANRGREQYV.

The sample holds many counts of this clonotype. The V gene is TRBV5-1, the J gene TRBJ2-5; 9 bases fit TRBD1. Germline V gene data show CDR1 as SGHRS and CDR2 as YFSETQ. The CDR3 extends over 14 amino acids. The V and J ends lost 0 bases and 5 bases, in that order; junction bases with no gene match: 2. CDR3 amino acids: CASSLEDRGETQYF. The CDR3 DNA is TGCGCCAGCAGCTTGGAGGACAGGGGCGAGACCCAGTACTTC.

The chain recombines TRBV4-3 with TRBJ1-2; D remains ambiguous. Trimming left V 0 bases short and J 9 bases short, with 8 bases between. CDR1 is LGHNA, CDR2 YSLEER, per germline. This CDR3 spans 12 amino acids. The CDR3 DNA reads TGCGCCAGCAGCCAAGATTGGGAGAGCTACACCTTC. Translated, it gives CASSQDWESYTF.

V usage is TRBV11-2 and J usage is TRBJ2-1, with TRBD2 identical over 8 bases. The CDR3 contains 16 residues. From germline, CDR1 is SGHAT and CDR2 FQNNGV. With 3 bases clipped from V and 8 bases from J, the junction kept 12 bases outside the gene matches. The CDR3 DNA is TGTGCCAGCAGCTTTAGACCGGGACTAGTCTCGGATGAGCAGTTCTTC. It specifies CASSFRPGLVSDEQFF.

In this sample, this clonotype turned up a few times. The gene calls are TRBV12-3 or TRBV12-4 and TRBJ1-2, with 7 bases fitting TRBD1. J lost 8 bases, V lost 5 bases, and 11 bases had no gene match. This CDR3 has 14 amino acids. CDR3: CASSPGQTGWGYTF. DNA for the CDR3: TGTGCCAGCAGTCCGGGACAGACCGGATGGGGCTACACCTTC.

This clonotype was seen a few times. This chain connects TRBV12-3 or TRBV12-4 to TRBJ2-7; tentatively, D is TRBD2 (6 bases). The V end lost 4 bases, the J end lost 7 bases, and 11 bases lay between the germline ends. This CDR3 spans 12 amino acids. The CDR3 DNA reads as TGTGCCAGCAGTTCCGTGGGGGGAGAGCAGTACGTC. It specifies CASSSVGGEQYV.

The chain links TRBV25-1 to TRBJ1-1; no firm D call. Germline loops: CDR1 MGHDK, CDR2 SYGVNS. The V end was cut by 3 bases, the J end by 5 bases, with 10 bases between. The CDR3 runs to 13 residues. Written as DNA, the CDR3 is TGTGCCAGCAGTGACTTTTTCGGGACTGAAGCTTTCTTT. Translated, it gives CASSDFFGTEAFF.

The sample holds a few counts of this clonotype. The chain joins TRBV30 to TRBJ1-5; TRBD1 might be the D (5 bases). Trimming removed 1 base from V and 8 bases from J, with 18 bases in between. The germline CDR1 and CDR2 sequences are GTSNPN and SVGIG (reference sequence). The length of the CDR3 is 15 residues. The CDR3 reads CAWSGGEAGLKPQHF. The CDR3 DNA reads as TGTGCCTGGAGTGGAGGGGAGGCCGGGTTGAAGCCCCAGCATTTT.

This chain uses TRBV20-1 with TRBJ2-7; possible D gene TRBD2, 6 bases. Germline V CDR1 and CDR2: DFQATT, SNEGSKA (reference sequence). This CDR3 is built from 13 residues. V dropped 5 bases and J dropped 2 bases, with 13 bases sitting between them. CDR3 DNA sequence: TGCAGTGCTCCTGGCGGGGCAGCCTACGAGCAGTACTTC. This sequence encodes CSAPGGAAYEQYF.

As to this clonotype: An end of the junction differs from the germline gene, which may be a read error. V gene TRBV7-2 combines with J gene TRBJ2-3; D is unclear. The CDR3 sequence is 13 residues long. Germline lookup yields CDR1 SGHTA and CDR2 FQGNSA. The CDR3 loop reads CASSLEITYTQYF. The CDR3 nucleotides read TGTGCCAGCAGCTTAGAGATCACATATACGCAGTATTTT.